This TCR beta chain was retrieved from a study of spatial heterogeneity in lung cancer. Overall study results and limits: Tumor mutation counts were tracked by expanded intratumoral alpha and beta TCR counts.

Sample time point: sample taken at primary tumor resection. Each CDR3 protein is one row after TCRdb ran MiXCR on the 5' RACE reads. This sample yields approximately 16,000 distinct CDR3 sequences, of which approximately 6.8% are seen a single time; around 20% belongs to the top ten. The germline V gene encodes CDR1 SGDLS and CDR2 YYNGEE. Trimming removed 2 bases from V and 11 bases from J, with 11 bases in between. This CDR3 has 12 residues. With regard to this clonotype: The antigen is not known. This beta chain is a stray sequence in a library constructed for alpha chains; its clone size is not meaningful.

The sample in question was lung tumor tissue, obtained at surgery. This sequence originates from a female donor with early-stage non-small cell lung cancer. The chain recombines TRBV9 with TRBJ2-1, with D possibly being TRBD2 (6 bases). The CDR3 DNA reads TGTGCCAGCAGCGTCGGGACTTCGAAGCAGTTCTTC. Its translation: CASSVGTSKQFF. The entire variable domain, with the rest obtained from reference TRBV9 and TRBJ2-1, is as follows: DSGVTQTPKHLITATGQRVTLRCSPRSGDLSVYWYQQSLDQGLQFLIQYYNGEERAKGNILERFSAQQFPDLHSELNLSSLELGDSALYFCASSVGTSKQFFGPGTRLTVL.